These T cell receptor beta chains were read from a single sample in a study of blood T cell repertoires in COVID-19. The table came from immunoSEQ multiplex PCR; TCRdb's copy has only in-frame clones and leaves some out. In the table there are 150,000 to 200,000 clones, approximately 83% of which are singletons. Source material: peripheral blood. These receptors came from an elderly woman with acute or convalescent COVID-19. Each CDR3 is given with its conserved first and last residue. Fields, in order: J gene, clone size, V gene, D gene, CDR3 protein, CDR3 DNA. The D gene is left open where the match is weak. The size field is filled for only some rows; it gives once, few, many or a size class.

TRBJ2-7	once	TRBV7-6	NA	CASSSDPSSYEQYF	TGTGCCAGCAGCTCCGATCCTAGCTCCTACGAGCAGTACTTC
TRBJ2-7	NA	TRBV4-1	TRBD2	CASSQDHTSGRSYEQYF	TGCGCCAGCAGCCAAGATCACACTAGCGGGAGATCATACGAGCAGTACTTC
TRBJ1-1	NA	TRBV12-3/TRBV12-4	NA	CASSGTTNTEAFF	TGTGCCAGCAGCGGGACAACCAACACTGAAGCTTTCTTT
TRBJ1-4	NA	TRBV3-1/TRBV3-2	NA	CASSLKGAEKLFF	TGTGCCAGCAGCCTGAAAGGGGCTGAAAAACTGTTTTTT
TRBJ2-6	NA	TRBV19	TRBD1	CASSSGTGFSGANVLTF	TGTGCCAGTAGCTCCGGGACAGGGTTCTCTGGGGCCAACGTCCTGACTTTC
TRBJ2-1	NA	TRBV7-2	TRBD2	CASSLAGGLAGGGYNEQFF	TGTGCCAGCAGCTTAGCGGGGGGACTAGCGGGAGGAGGCTACAATGAGCAGTTCTTC
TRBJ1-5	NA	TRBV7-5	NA	CARSFRTGRDQPQHF	TGTGCCAGAAGCTTCCGGACAGGGAGAGATCAGCCCCAGCATTTT
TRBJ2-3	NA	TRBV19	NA	CASSIAGARDTQYF	TGTGCCAGTAGTATAGCGGGAGCAAGAGATACGCAGTATTTT
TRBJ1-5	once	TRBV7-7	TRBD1	CASTLPALTDRGNQPQHF	TGTGCTAGCACCTTACCCGCCTTAACAGACAGGGGCAATCAGCCCCAGCATTTT
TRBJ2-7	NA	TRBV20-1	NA	CSAPLVDEQYF	TGCAGTGCCCCCTTGGTAGACGAGCAGTACTTC
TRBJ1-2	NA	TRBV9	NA	CASSVAGGGYTF	TGTGCCAGCAGCGTAGCTGGAGGAGGCTACACCTTC
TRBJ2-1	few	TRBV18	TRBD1	CASSPRRTGKTLNEQFF	TGTGCCAGCTCACCACGTCGGACAGGGAAAACTCTCAATGAGCAGTTCTTC
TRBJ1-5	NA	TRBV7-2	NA	CASSSDGGALQPQHF	TGTGCCAGCAGCTCCGACGGGGGGGCTCTGCAGCCCCAGCATTTT
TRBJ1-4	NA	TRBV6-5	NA	CASSYAGRINEKLFF	TGTGCCAGCAGTTACGCGGGGCGTATTAATGAAAAACTGTTTTTT
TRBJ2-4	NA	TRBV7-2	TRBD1	CASRHTGDGQNIQYF	TGTGCCAGCAGACATACAGGGGATGGCCAAAACATTCAGTACTTC
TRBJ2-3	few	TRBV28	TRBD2	CASSLPAGGTDTQYF	TGTGCCAGCAGTTTACCCGCGGGGGGCACAGATACGCAGTATTTT
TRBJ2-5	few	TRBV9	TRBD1	CASSAGQGRLETQYF	TGTGCCAGCAGCGCGGGACAGGGAAGGTTAGAGACCCAGTACTTC
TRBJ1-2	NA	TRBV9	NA	CASSVDTRAGAGANGYTF	TGTGCCAGCAGCGTAGATACTCGCGCTGGGGCAGGAGCTAATGGCTACACCTTC
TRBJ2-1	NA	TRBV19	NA	CASSIIGGGEQFF	TGTGCCAGTAGTATAATTGGGGGCGGTGAGCAGTTCTTC
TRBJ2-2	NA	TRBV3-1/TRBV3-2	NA	CASSLGGPNTGELFF	TGTGCCAGCAGCCTCGGGGGTCCTAACACCGGGGAGCTGTTTTTT
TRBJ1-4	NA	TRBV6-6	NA	CASSYSSGSTNEKLFF	TGTGCCAGCAGTTACTCCTCGGGGTCAACTAATGAAAAACTGTTTTTT
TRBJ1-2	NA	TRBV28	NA	CASTGVIPNYGYTF	TGTGCCAGCACGGGGGTTATACCTAACTATGGCTACACCTTC
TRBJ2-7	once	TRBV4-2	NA	CASSQDLGQGYEQYF	TGTGCCAGCAGCCAAGATTTGGGGCAGGGTTACGAGCAGTACTTC
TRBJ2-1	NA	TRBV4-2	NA	CASSQDLSAGSDNEQFF	TGTGCCAGCAGCCAAGATCTCTCGGCAGGTTCCGACAATGAGCAGTTCTTC
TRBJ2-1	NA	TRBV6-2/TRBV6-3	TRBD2	CASSYSGTSGGNEQFF	TGTGCCAGCAGTTACTCGGGGACTAGCGGGGGCAATGAGCAGTTCTTC
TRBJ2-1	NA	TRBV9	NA	CASSVRGPPYNEQFF	TGTGCCAGCAGCGTGCGGGGGCCCCCCTACAATGAGCAGTTCTTC
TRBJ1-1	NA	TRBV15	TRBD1	CATSRQGARNTEAFF	TGTGCCACCAGCAGACAGGGGGCTAGGAACACTGAAGCTTTCTTT
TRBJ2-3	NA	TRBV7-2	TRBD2	CASSLEGTSGGMDTQYF	TGTGCCAGCAGCTTGGAAGGGACTAGCGGGGGGATGGATACGCAGTATTTT
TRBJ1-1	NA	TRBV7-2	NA	CASSSSARRTKNTEAFF	TGTGCCAGCAGCTCTAGCGCCCGGAGGACCAAGAACACTGAAGCTTTCTTT
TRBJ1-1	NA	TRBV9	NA	CASSVAARTEAFF	TGTGCCAGCAGCGTAGCGGCGAGGACTGAAGCTTTCTTT
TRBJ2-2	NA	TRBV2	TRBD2	CASRSGTSQFGELFF	TGTGCCAGCAGATCCGGGACTAGTCAATTCGGGGAGCTGTTTTTT
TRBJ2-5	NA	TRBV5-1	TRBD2	CASSLDGTSAETQYF	TGCGCCAGCAGCTTGGACGGGACTAGCGCAGAGACCCAGTACTTC
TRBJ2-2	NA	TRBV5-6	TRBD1	CASSLVGQGPGELFF	TGTGCCAGCAGCTTGGTGGGACAGGGGCCCGGGGAGCTGTTTTTT
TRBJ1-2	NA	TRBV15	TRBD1	CAASRGDRGYGYTF	TGTGCCGCCAGCAGAGGGGACAGGGGCTATGGCTACACCTTC
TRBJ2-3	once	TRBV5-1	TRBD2	CASRGTSTTDTQYF	TGCGCCAGCAGGGGGACTAGTACCACAGATACGCAGTATTTT
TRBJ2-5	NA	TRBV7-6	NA	CASSRDLQETQYF	TGTGCCAGCAGCCGTGATCTACAGGAGACCCAGTACTTC
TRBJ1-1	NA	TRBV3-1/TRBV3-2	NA	CASSQTQGARRAFF	TGTGCCAGCAGCCAAACCCAGGGTGCCAGGAGAGCTTTCTTT
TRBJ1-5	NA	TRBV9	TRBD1	CASSRQGNNQPQHF	TGTGCCAGCAGCCGACAGGGGAACAATCAGCCCCAGCATTTT
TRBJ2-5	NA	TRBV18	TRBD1	CASSLQGKETQYF	TGTGCCAGCTCATTACAGGGGAAAGAGACCCAGTACTTC
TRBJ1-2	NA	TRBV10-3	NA	CAISEKGLDGYTF	TGTGCCATCAGTGAGAAGGGGTTGGATGGCTACACCTTC
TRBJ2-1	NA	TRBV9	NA	CASSVGGRVGNEQFF	TGTGCCAGCAGCGTAGGCGGCAGGGTGGGCAATGAGCAGTTCTTC
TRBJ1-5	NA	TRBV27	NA	CASRGGGNQPQHF	TGTGCCAGCCGCGGGGGCGGCAATCAGCCCCAGCATTTT
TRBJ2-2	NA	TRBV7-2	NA	CASSTRGTGELFF	TGTGCCAGCAGCACAAGGGGCACCGGGGAGCTGTTTTTT
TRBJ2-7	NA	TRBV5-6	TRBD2	CASSRSGSSYEQYF	TGTGCCAGCAGCCGGAGCGGGAGCTCCTACGAGCAGTACTTC
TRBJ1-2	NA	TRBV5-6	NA	CASSLTAGDGYTF	TGTGCCAGCAGCTTGACTGCAGGGGATGGCTACACCTTC
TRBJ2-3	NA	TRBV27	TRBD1	CASSQVGGGPDTQYF	TGTGCCAGCAGCCAAGTAGGGGGCGGTCCAGATACGCAGTATTTT
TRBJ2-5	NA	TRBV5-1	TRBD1	CASSLTGGLPKETQYF	TGCGCCAGCAGCTTGACAGGGGGCCTTCCGAAGGAGACCCAGTACTTC
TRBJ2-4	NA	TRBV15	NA	CATSPSQVSKNIQYF	TGTGCCACCAGCCCTTCACAGGTCTCCAAAAACATTCAGTACTTC
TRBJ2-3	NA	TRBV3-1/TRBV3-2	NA	CASSQGYPIPADTQYF	TGTGCCAGCAGCCAAGGTTACCCTATTCCCGCAGATACGCAGTATTTT
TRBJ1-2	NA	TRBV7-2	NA	CASTPRRHFYGYTF	TGTGCCAGCACCCCTCGTAGACATTTCTATGGCTACACCTTC
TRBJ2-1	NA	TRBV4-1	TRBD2	CASSPAGGDEQFF	TGCGCCAGCAGCCCTGCGGGGGGTGATGAGCAGTTCTTC
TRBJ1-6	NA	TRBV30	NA	CAWSAGIGHSPLHF	TGTGCCTGGAGTGCGGGGATTGGGCATTCACCCCTCCACTTT
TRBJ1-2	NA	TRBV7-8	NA	CASSSRQTAGYGYTF	TGTGCCAGCAGCTCGAGACAGACCGCAGGCTATGGCTACACCTTC
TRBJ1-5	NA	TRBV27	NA	CASSSNKFNQPQHF	TGTGCCAGCAGTTCGAACAAGTTCAATCAGCCCCAGCATTTT
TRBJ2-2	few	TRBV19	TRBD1	CASRTGTNTGELFF	TGTGCCAGCAGGACAGGGACGAACACCGGGGAGCTGTTTTTT
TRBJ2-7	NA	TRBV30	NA	CAWSVSSYEQYF	TGTGCCTGGAGTGTTAGCTCCTACGAGCAGTACTTC
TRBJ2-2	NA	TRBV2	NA	CASSEVRDTGELFF	TGTGCCAGCAGTGAAGTTCGAGACACCGGGGAGCTGTTTTTT
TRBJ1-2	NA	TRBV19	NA	CASIGPYGYTF	TGTGCCAGTATTGGCCCCTATGGCTACACCTTC
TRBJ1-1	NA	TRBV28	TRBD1	CASSEITGVSTEAFF	TGTGCCAGCAGCGAAATCACAGGGGTGAGCACTGAAGCTTTCTTT
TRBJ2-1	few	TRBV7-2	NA	CASRSQGLSSYNEQFF	TGTGCCAGCAGGTCGCAGGGGTTGAGCTCCTACAATGAGCAGTTCTTC